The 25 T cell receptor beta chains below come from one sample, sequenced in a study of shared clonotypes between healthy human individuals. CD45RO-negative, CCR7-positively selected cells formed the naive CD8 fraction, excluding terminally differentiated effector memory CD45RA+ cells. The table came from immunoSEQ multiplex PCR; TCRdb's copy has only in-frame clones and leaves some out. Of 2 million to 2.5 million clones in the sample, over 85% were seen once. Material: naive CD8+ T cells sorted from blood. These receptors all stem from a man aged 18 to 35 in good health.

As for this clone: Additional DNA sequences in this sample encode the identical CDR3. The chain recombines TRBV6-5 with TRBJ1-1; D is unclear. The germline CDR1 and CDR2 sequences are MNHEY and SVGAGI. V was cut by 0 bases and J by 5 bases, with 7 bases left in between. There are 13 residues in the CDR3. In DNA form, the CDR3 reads TGTGCCAGCAGTTACTCGACGGGTACTGAAGCTTTCTTT. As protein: CASSYSTGTEAFF.

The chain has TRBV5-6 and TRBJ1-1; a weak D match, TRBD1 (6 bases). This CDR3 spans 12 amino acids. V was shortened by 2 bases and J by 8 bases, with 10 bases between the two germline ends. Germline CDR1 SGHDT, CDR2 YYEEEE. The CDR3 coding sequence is TGTGCCAGCAGCTTCGGGACATTAGAAGCTTTCTTT. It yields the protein CASSFGTLEAFF. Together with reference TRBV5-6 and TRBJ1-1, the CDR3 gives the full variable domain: DAGVTQSPTHLIKTRGQQVTLRCSPKSGHDTVSWYQQALGQGPQFIFQYYEEEERQRGNFPDRFSGHQFPNYSSELNVNALLLGDSALYLCASSFGTLEAFFGQGTRLTVV.

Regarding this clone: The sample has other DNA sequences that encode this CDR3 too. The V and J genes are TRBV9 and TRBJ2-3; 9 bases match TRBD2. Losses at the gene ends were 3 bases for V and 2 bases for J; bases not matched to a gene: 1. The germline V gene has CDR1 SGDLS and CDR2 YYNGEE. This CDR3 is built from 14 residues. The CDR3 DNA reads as TGTGCCAGCAGCGCTAGCGGGGTCACAGATACGCAGTATTTT. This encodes CASSASGVTDTQYF.

CDR3 bases: TGTGCCAGCAGCTTAAAAGCCCAGAGCTATGGCTACACCTTC. Encoded protein: CASSLKAQSYGYTF. This chain links TRBV7-2 with TRBJ1-2; D uncertain. This CDR3 is 14 amino acids long. V gave up 2 bases and J gave up 4 bases, with 11 bases separating them. The germline gives CDR1 SGHTA, CDR2 FQGNSA.

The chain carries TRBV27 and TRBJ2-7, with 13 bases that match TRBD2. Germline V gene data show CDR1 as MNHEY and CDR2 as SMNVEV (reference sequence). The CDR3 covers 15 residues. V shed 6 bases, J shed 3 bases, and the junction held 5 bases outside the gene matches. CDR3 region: CASRVGTSGIYEQYF. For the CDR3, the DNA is TGTGCCAGCAGGGTCGGGACTAGCGGGATCTACGAGCAGTACTTC.

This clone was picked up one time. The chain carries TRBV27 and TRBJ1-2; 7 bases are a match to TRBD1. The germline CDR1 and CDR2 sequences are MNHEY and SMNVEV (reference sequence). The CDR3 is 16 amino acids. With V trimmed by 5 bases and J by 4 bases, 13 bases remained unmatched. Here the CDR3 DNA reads TGTGCCAGCAGTCCTTCTTCCGGACAGGAGGTCTATGGCTACACCTTC. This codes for CASSPSSGQEVYGYTF.

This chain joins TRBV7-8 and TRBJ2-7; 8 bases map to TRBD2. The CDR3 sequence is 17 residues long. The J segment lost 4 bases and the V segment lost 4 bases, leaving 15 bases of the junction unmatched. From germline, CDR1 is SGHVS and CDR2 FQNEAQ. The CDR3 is CASSSPPFSGGGYEQYF. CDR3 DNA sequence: TGTGCCAGCAGCTCCCCCCCCTTTTCGGGAGGGGGTTACGAGCAGTACTTC.

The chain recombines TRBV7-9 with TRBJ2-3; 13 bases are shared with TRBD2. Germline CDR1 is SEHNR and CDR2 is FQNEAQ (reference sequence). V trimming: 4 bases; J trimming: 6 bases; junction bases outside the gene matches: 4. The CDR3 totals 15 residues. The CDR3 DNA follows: TGTGCCAGCAGCTCCGGGACTAGCGGGGTTGATACGCAGTATTTT. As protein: CASSSGTSGVDTQYF.

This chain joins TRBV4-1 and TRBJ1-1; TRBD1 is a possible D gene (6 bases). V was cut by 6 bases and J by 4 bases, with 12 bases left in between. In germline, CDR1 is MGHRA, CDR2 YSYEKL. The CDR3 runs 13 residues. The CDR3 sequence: CASSYRDRTEAFF. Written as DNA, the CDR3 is TGCGCCAGCAGTTACAGGGATCGCACTGAAGCTTTCTTT.

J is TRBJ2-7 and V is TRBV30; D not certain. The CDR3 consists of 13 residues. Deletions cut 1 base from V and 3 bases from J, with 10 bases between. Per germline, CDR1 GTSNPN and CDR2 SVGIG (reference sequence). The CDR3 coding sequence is TGTGCCTGGAGTGAGACCGAAGACTACGAGCAGTACTTC. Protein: CAWSETEDYEQYF.

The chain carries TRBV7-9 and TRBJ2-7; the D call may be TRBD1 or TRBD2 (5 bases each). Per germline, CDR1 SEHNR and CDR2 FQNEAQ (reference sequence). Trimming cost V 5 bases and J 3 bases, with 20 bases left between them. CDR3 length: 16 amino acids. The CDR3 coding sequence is TGTGCCAGCAGCACAAGGCAGGGCCCTGAGGGCTACGAGCAGTACTTC. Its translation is CASSTRQGPEGYEQYF.

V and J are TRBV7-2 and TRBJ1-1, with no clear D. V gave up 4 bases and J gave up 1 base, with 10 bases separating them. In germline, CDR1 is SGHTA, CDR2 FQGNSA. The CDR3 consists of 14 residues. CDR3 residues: CASSSLDRNTEAFF. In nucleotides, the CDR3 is TGTGCCAGCAGCTCACTGGACCGGAACACTGAAGCTTTCTTT. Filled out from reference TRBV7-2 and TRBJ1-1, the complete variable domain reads GAGVSQSPSNKVTEKGKDVELRCDPISGHTALYWYRQSLGQGLEFLIYFQGNSAPDKSGLPSDRFSAERTGGSVSTLTIQRTQQEDSAVYLCASSSLDRNTEAFFGQGTRLTVV.

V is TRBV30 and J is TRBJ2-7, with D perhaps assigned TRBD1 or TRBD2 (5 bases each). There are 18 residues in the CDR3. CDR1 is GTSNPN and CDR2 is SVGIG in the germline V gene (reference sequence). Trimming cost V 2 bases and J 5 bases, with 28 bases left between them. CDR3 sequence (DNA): TGTGCCTGGAGTTATGAATTTTCCGGGACCGCTTTTCGCCACGAGCAGTACTTC. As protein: CAWSYEFSGTAFRHEQYF. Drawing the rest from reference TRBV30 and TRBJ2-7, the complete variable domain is SQTIHQWPATLVQPVGSPLSLECTVEGTSNPNLYWYRQAAGRGLQLLFYSVGIGQISSEVPQNLSASRPQDRQFILSSKKLLLSDSGFYLCAWSYEFSGTAFRHEQYFGPGTRLTVT.

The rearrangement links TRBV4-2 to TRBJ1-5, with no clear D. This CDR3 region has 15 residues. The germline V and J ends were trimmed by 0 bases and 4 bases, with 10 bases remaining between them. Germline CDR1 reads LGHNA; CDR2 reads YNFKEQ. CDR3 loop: CASSQEWMLNQPQHF. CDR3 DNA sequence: TGTGCCAGCAGCCAAGAATGGATGTTAAATCAGCCCCAGCATTTT.

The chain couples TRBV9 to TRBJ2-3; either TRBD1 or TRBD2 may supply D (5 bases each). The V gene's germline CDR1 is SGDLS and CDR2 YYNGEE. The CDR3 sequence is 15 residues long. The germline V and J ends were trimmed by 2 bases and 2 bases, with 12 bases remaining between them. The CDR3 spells CASSVGTADTDTQYF. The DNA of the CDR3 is TGTGCCAGCAGCGTCGGGACGGCGGACACAGATACGCAGTATTTT.

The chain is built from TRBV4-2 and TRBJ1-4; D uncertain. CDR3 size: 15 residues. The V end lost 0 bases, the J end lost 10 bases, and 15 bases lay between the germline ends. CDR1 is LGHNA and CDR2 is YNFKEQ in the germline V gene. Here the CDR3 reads CASSQDQSISGKLFF. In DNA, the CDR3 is TGTGCCAGCAGCCAAGATCAGTCGATTTCTGGAAAACTGTTTTTT.

The CDR3: CASSAPSGETQYF. The CDR3 coding sequence is TGTGCCAGCAGCGCACCTAGCGGAGAGACCCAGTACTTC. V usage is TRBV9 and J usage is TRBJ2-5; 7 nucleotides match TRBD2. The ends lost 3 bases at V and 4 bases at J; junction bases unmatched: 3. Germline assignment: CDR1 SGDLS and CDR2 YYNGEE. CDR3 size: 13 residues. Full variable domain (outside the CDR3, taken from reference TRBV9 and TRBJ2-5): DSGVTQTPKHLITATGQRVTLRCSPRSGDLSVYWYQQSLDQGLQFLIQYYNGEERAKGNILERFSAQQFPDLHSELNLSSLELGDSALYFCASSAPSGETQYFGPGTRLLVL.

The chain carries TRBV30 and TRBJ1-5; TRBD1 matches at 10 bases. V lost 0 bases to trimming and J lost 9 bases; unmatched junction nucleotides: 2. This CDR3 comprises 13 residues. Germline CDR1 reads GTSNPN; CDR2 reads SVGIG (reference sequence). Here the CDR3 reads CAWSVTGGMPQHF. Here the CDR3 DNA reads TGTGCCTGGAGTGTGACAGGGGGCATGCCCCAGCATTTT.

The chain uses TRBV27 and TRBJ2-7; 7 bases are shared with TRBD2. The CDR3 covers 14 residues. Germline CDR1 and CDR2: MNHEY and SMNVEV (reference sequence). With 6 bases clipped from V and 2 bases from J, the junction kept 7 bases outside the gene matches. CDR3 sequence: CASRIASGTYEQYF. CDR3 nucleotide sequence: TGTGCCAGCAGAATCGCTAGCGGCACCTACGAGCAGTACTTC.

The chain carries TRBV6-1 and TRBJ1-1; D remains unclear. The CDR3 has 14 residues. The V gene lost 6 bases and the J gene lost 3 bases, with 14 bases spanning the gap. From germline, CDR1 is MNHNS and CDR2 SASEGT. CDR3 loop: CASRPHDLDTEAFF. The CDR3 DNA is TGTGCCAGCAGACCCCATGACCTGGACACTGAAGCTTTCTTT.

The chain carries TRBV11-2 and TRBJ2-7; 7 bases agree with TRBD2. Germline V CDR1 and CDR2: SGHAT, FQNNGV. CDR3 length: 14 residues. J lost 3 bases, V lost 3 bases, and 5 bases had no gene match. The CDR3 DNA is TGTGCCAGCAGCTTCCGACGGGGGGACTACGAGCAGTACTTC. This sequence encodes CASSFRRGDYEQYF.

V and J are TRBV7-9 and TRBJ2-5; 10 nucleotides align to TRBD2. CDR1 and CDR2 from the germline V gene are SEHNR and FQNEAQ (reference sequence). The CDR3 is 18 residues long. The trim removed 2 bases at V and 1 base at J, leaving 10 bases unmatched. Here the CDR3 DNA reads TGTGCCAGCAGCTTACCCCAGGGGACTAGCGCTATCCAAGAGACCCAGTACTTC. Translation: CASSLPQGTSAIQETQYF.

Here the CDR3 reads CASSYTGQLETQYF. Written as DNA, the CDR3 is TGTGCCAGCAGTTATACCGGACAGCTAGAGACCCAGTACTTC. The chain links TRBV6-5 to TRBJ2-5, with a weak D call TRBD1 (6 bases). The CDR3 consists of 14 residues. V lost 3 bases, J lost 4 bases, and 12 bases lay in between. Per germline, CDR1 MNHEY and CDR2 SVGAGI.

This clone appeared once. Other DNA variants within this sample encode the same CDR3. DNA for the CDR3: TGTGCCAGCAGCGGGGACAGATCCTACGAGCAGTACTTC. This translates into CASSGDRSYEQYF. The chain has TRBV7-9 and TRBJ2-7; 7 bases are a match to TRBD1. Germline CDR1 is SEHNR and CDR2 is FQNEAQ (reference sequence). The length of the CDR3 is 13 residues. After removal of 5 bases from V and 1 base from J, the junction contained 2 bases not matched to a gene.

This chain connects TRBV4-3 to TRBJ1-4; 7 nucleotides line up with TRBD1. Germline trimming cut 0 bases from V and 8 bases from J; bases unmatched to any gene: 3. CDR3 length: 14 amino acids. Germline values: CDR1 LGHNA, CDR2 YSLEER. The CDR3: CASSQDFRGEKLFF. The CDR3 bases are TGCGCCAGCAGCCAAGACTTCAGGGGGGAAAAACTGTTTTTT.